This passage covers 18 T cell receptor beta chains from one sample sequenced in a study of T cell responses to AZD1222 COVID-19 vaccine. TCRdb's copy holds only in-frame clones and misses some; the assay was immunoSEQ multiplex PCR. The sample records about 120,000 clones, about nine tenths being singletons. The specimen was peripheral blood, collected on day 0 of AZD1222 vaccination. These receptors were obtained from an adult in good health.

The chain employs TRBV6-2 or TRBV6-3 and TRBJ1-6; D perhaps matches TRBD1 (5 bases). From germline, CDR1 is MNHEY and CDR2 SVGEGT. The CDR3 loop spans 18 amino acids. Trimming shortened V by 1 base and J by 8 bases, and 21 bases separated the two germline ends. The CDR3 loop reads CASSYLDSGTARHSPLHF. The CDR3, as DNA: TGTGCCAGCAGTTACTTAGACTCCGGGACGGCTCGTCATTCACCCCTCCACTTT.

J is TRBJ1-4 and V is TRBV9; D might be TRBD1 (6 bases). The V gene's germline CDR1 is SGDLS and CDR2 YYNGEE. Between the trimmed V and J ends, which lost 3 bases and 5 bases, there was a span of 11 bases. The CDR3 totals 14 residues. In DNA, the CDR3 is TGTGCCAGCAGCGAGCGGGACATAAATGAAAAACTGTTTTTT. Protein sequence: CASSERDINEKLFF.

This clone is a singleton in its sample. The rearrangement joins TRBV4-2 to TRBJ2-5; D is unresolved. This CDR3 is built from 15 residues. CDR1 is LGHNA and CDR2 is YNFKEQ in the germline V gene. The V end lost 0 bases, the J end lost 1 base, and 9 bases lay between the germline ends. CDR3 residues: CASSQEVAIQETQYF. CDR3 in DNA: TGTGCCAGCAGCCAAGAGGTGGCTATCCAAGAGACCCAGTACTTC.

In DNA, the CDR3 is TGTGCCAGCAGTTACTCGAGTGAGGGCAATCAGCCCCAGCATTTT. It is translated as CASSYSSEGNQPQHF. V gene TRBV6-2 or TRBV6-3 combines with J gene TRBJ1-5, with no clear D. The V end was cut by 0 bases, the J end by 2 bases, with 8 bases between. Germline CDR1 MNHEY, CDR2 SVGEGT. The CDR3 totals 15 residues.

V gene TRBV4-1 combines with J gene TRBJ1-1, with D unclear. Trimming shortened V by 0 bases and J by 1 base, and 9 bases separated the two germline ends. The CDR3 is made up of 15 amino acids. Germline lookup yields CDR1 MGHRA and CDR2 YSYEKL. The CDR3 DNA reads TGCGCCAGCAGCCAAGATTATTGGCAGAACACTGAAGCTTTCTTT. It codes for CASSQDYWQNTEAFF.

This chain joins TRBV6-4 and TRBJ1-4; weak D call: TRBD1 (6 bases). V gave up 1 base and J gave up 3 bases, with 9 bases separating them. CDR1 MRHNA and CDR2 SNTAGT come from the germline V gene. The CDR3 totals 15 residues. The CDR3 DNA follows: TGTGCCAGCAGTGACTTCGGACAGCCTAATGAAAAACTGTTTTTT. Translation gives CASSDFGQPNEKLFF.

The chain joins TRBV19 to TRBJ1-1; maybe TRBD1 (6 bases). V was shortened by 9 bases and J by 8 bases, with 19 bases between the two germline ends. Germline CDR1 and CDR2: LNHDA and SQIVND (reference sequence). The CDR3 is 13 amino acids. CDR3 sequence: CASGQYSRTEAFF. The CDR3 bases are TGTGCCAGCGGACAGTATTCGCGGACCGAAGCTTTCTTT.

The rearrangement joins TRBV19 to TRBJ1-2, with D unclear. The CDR3 sequence is 16 residues long. Germline CDR1 and CDR2: LNHDA and SQIVND (reference sequence). The V end was cut by 1 base, the J end by 5 bases, with 17 bases between. In nucleotides, the CDR3 is TGTGCCAGTAGTATAGGTCTCGCCACGGGCCCTTATGGCTACACCTTC. It is translated as CASSIGLATGPYGYTF.

The table lists this clone with a count of one. The V and J genes are TRBV18 and TRBJ2-1; TRBD1 matches 7 bases. The CDR3 spans 15 residues. Germline V lookup: CDR1 KGHSH, CDR2 LQKENI. V lost 1 base, J lost 5 bases, and 5 bases stayed unmatched. The CDR3 sequence is CASSPRQGRDNEQFF. CDR3 nucleotides: TGTGCCAGCTCACCACGACAGGGTAGAGACAATGAGCAGTTCTTC.

This chain joins TRBV5-1 and TRBJ1-1, with 11 bases identical to TRBD1. V lost 3 bases, J lost 7 bases, and 11 bases stayed unmatched. The CDR3 has 16 amino acids. Per the germline V gene, CDR1 is SGHRS and CDR2 is YFSETQ. The CDR3, as DNA: TGCGCCAGCAGCTCGTTGGGGACAGGGGGTTTACTTGAAGCTTTCTTT. This translates into CASSSLGTGGLLEAFF.

This clone is a singleton in its sample. J is TRBJ2-7 and V is TRBV19; D is undetermined. This CDR3 contains 13 residues. V was cut by 0 bases and J by 0 bases, with 3 bases left in between. Germline V lookup: CDR1 LNHDA, CDR2 SQIVND (reference sequence). CDR3 amino acids: CASSIDGSYEQYF. The CDR3 nucleotides read TGTGCCAGTAGTATAGACGGCTCCTACGAGCAGTACTTC.

The sample holds one count of this clone. The gene calls are TRBV4-1 and TRBJ1-2; weak D call: TRBD1 (5 bases). Germline CDR1 reads MGHRA; CDR2 reads YSYEKL. V lost 2 bases, J lost 2 bases, and 12 bases lay in between. The CDR3 consists of 15 residues. CDR3 coding DNA: TGCGCCAGCAGCCAATTTTCTAGGGGAAACTATGGCTACACCTTC. Protein sequence: CASSQFSRGNYGYTF.

J is TRBJ2-6 and V is TRBV29-1; no reliable D call. The germline V gene encodes CDR1 SQVTM and CDR2 ANQGSEA. Trimming left V 8 bases short and J 2 bases short, with 13 bases between. This CDR3 spans 14 amino acids. The CDR3 DNA reads TGCAGCTCAGAGGACGGCACTGGGGCCAACGTCCTGACTTTC. This gives the protein CSSEDGTGANVLTF.

This clone was detected only a few times. CDR3 loop: CASSVRTATVGEKLFF. In DNA, the CDR3 is TGTGCCAGCAGTGTTCGGACAGCCACGGTGGGTGAAAAACTGTTTTTT. This chain uses TRBV6-1 with TRBJ1-4, with D maybe TRBD1 (6 bases). Germline assignment: CDR1 MNHNS and CDR2 SASEGT. This CDR3 is 16 amino acids long. Trimming pared 4 bases from V and 7 bases from J, leaving 19 bases between.

The V call is TRBV5-4, the J call TRBJ1-2; D perhaps matches TRBD1 (5 bases). Between the trimmed V and J ends, which lost 4 bases and 4 bases, there was a span of 11 bases. CDR3 length: 13 amino acids. The germline V gene has CDR1 SGHNT and CDR2 YYREEE (reference sequence). CDR3: CASSVQGTYGYTF. DNA of the CDR3: TGTGCCAGCAGCGTCCAGGGAACCTATGGCTACACCTTC. Drawing the rest from reference TRBV5-4 and TRBJ1-2, the complete variable domain is ETGVTQSPTHLIKTRGQQVTLRCSSQSGHNTVSWYQQALGQGPQFIFQYYREEENGRGNFPPRFSGLQFPNYSSELNVNALELDDSALYLCASSVQGTYGYTFGSGTRLTVV.

V and J are TRBV9 and TRBJ1-2; D remains ambiguous. Germline values: CDR1 SGDLS, CDR2 YYNGEE. This CDR3 is built from 13 residues. Trimming shortened V by 0 bases and J by 6 bases, and 9 bases separated the two germline ends. CDR3: CASSVVAENGYTF. As DNA, the CDR3 is TGTGCCAGCAGCGTAGTGGCAGAAAATGGCTACACCTTC.

In this sample, this clone turned up once. The V and J genes are TRBV2 and TRBJ1-4, with a possible D match to TRBD1 (5 bases). CDR1 is SNHLY and CDR2 is FYNNEI in the germline V gene. The CDR3 extends over 15 amino acids. V lost 3 bases and J lost 12, with 20 bases in between. The CDR3, as DNA: TGTGCCAGCAGTGATGAGGGACCGGGGGGAATGGAACTGTTTTTT. This translates into CASSDEGPGGMELFF.

This chain connects TRBV11-2 to TRBJ1-5; no reliable D call. V lost 0 bases and J lost 5, with 14 bases in between. The length of the CDR3 is 16 residues. The germline CDR1 and CDR2 sequences are SGHAT and FQNNGV. The CDR3 region is CASSLDLYPTDQPQHF. CDR3 coding DNA: TGTGCCAGCAGCTTAGACTTATATCCTACCGATCAGCCCCAGCATTTT.